This TCR beta chain originates from a study of blood T cell repertoires in COVID-19 (dated by TCRdb to the early 2020s). About the investigation overall: Samples covering the acute and convalescent phases of COVID-19 were provided by collaborators in the United States, Italy and Spain. The material from the prospective study consisted of cDNA or gDNA derived from T cells, B-cell-depleted T cells, or PBMCs. Deeply sampled blood TCRbeta repertoires from subjects exposed to, actively infected with, or recovered from COVID-19 were included in the dataset. The repertoires were made available in a free public database intended to serve as a resource for research on the immune response to SARS-CoV-2. Samples were obtained from the ongoing ImmuneRACE study (first 160 participants) and from 1,200 or so subjects provided by 6 global collaborators. A de-identified subject ID, COVID-19 status, age in years and sex were almost always included in the sample metadata. Where available, HLA class I and class II types were taken from metadata supplied by the sample provider and were not determined by assay-based typing. Broad study findings and their caveats: How much clinical and demographic metadata was included differed by source and by participant, and the metadata was provided uncurated.

V loses 7 bases, J loses 2 bases, and the germline ends lie 20 bases apart. CDR1 and CDR2 (MDHEN, SYDVKM) derive from the germline V gene. The CDR3, cysteine through phenylalanine, is 16 amino acids long. Only the CDR3 part of the read is kept: 48 bases, read in frame from the first base. Whole blood was collected in K2EDTA tubes by collaborating institutions according to the institutions' own protocols. Collaborator samples were shipped for TCRbeta analysis as frozen whole blood, isolated PBMCs, or DNA extracted from either sample type. The immunoSEQ Assay, a bias-controlled multiplex PCR, was used to amplify TCRbeta CDR3 regions from genomic DNA. The paper's processing steps were these. The number of nucleated cells in each sample was estimated from the amplification of reference gene primers within the assay. To quantify the absolute abundance of each unique TCRbeta CDR3 rearrangement, sequence reads were collapsed and filtered. For each sample, productive Simpson clonality was calculated as the square root of Simpson's diversity index over productive rearrangements. In TCRdb, the immuneACCESS table is reduced to in-frame sequences with V and J assigned. These tables do not hold every clone; where another copy was compared, an unresolved V gene accounts for under half, and the others remain unexplained. D and trimming come from the DNA, and the V and J calls and clone size come from that table. Counted in this sample were approximately 300,000 clones; around 89% of them appeared once. The ten largest make up around 0.84% of the sample.

Comments on this clone: The target of this receptor is not known. No quality values exist for individual bases; no much larger clone is one base distant.

Here the chain combines TRBV28 and TRBJ1-1; a tentative D call is TRBD1 (6 bases match). The sequenced sample was peripheral blood. The receptor was isolated from a man younger than 40 with acute or convalescent COVID-19. CDR3 reads: CASTNYPGTFNTEAFF. The nucleotide sequence reads TGTGCCAGCACCAATTACCCCGGGACATTCAACACTGAAGCTTTCTTT.